This entry describes one T cell receptor beta chain. Sequencing was performed with immunoSEQ multiplex PCR; in TCRdb, only in-frame clones are kept and a portion is missing. The table shows about 500,000 clones, with roughly 87% occurring only once. The entry originates in a study of blood T cell repertoires in COVID-19. The germline V gene encodes CDR1 LGHDT and CDR2 YNNKEL (reference sequence). V gave up 3 bases and J gave up 2 bases, with 18 bases separating them. The CDR3 sequence is 17 residues long. This sequence was found in a man aged 18-30 years with COVID-19, enrolled during active disease. The chain has TRBV3-1 (or the pseudogene TRBV3-2) and TRBJ2-3; perhaps TRBD1 as D (6 bases). Sequences were obtained from peripheral blood. CDR3 in DNA: TGTGCCAGCAGCCAGGGATCTGTGGCAGGGGTCACAGATACGCAGTATTTT. Amino acid sequence: CASSQGSVAGVTDTQYF.